These 12 T cell receptor beta chains originate from one sample sequenced in a study of radiotherapy plus CTLA-4 blockade in lung cancer. Generated by immunoSEQ multiplex PCR, the TCRdb table keeps only in-frame clones and is missing some. The repertoire holds tens of thousands of clones, with around 70% as singletons. The sample in question was peripheral blood, obtained from a patient treated with radiotherapy plus ipilimumab. The receptors originated from a human donor with non-small cell lung cancer whose response to radiotherapy plus ipilimumab could not be evaluated.

The genes are TRBV4-1 and TRBJ1-2; 7 bases align to TRBD1. The length of the CDR3 is 13 residues. V shed 4 bases, J shed 7 bases, and the junction held 6 bases outside the gene matches. Germline V gene data show CDR1 as MGHRA and CDR2 as YSYEKL. This CDR3 reads CASSPGNRGGYTF. The CDR3 DNA reads TGCGCCAGCAGCCCCGGGAACAGGGGTGGCTACACCTTC.

CDR3 sequence: CASSLQGYTEAFF. CDR3 bases: TGTGCCAGCAGCTTACAGGGATACACTGAAGCTTTCTTT. The chain is built from TRBV7-2 and TRBJ1-1; tentative D call: TRBD1 (5 bases). CDR1 is SGHTA and CDR2 is FQGNSA in the germline V gene. The length of the CDR3 is 13 residues. V lost 2 bases, J lost 3 bases, and 7 bases lay in between.

The V and J genes are TRBV5-1 and TRBJ2-1; TRBD2 matches 10 bases. Germline-derived CDR1 and CDR2 are SGHRS and YFSETQ. J lost 3 bases, V lost 5 bases, and 8 bases had no gene match. The CDR3 sequence is 16 residues long. The DNA of the CDR3 is TGCGCCAGCAGACCGGTTCCTAGCGGGAGCTACAATGAGCAGTTCTTC. Protein sequence: CASRPVPSGSYNEQFF.

The V gene is TRBV19, the J gene TRBJ2-1, with D perhaps TRBD2 (6 bases). In germline, CDR1 is LNHDA, CDR2 SQIVND (reference sequence). Trimming removed 7 bases at V and 2 bases at J, with 12 bases between. The CDR3 consists of 14 residues. CDR3 nucleotide sequence: TGTGCCAGTATCGCCAGCGGGCCCTACAATGAGCAGTTCTTC. Its translation is CASIASGPYNEQFF.

The J gene is TRBJ2-1, the V gene TRBV14, with TRBD2 matching over 12 bases. With 4 bases clipped from V and 0 bases from J, the junction kept 10 bases outside the gene matches. The CDR3 sequence is 19 residues long. Looked up from germline, CDR1 is SGHDN and CDR2 is FVKESK. The CDR3 here is CASSPGLAGLALSYNEQFF. DNA for the CDR3: TGTGCCAGCAGCCCAGGACTAGCGGGATTGGCCCTCTCCTACAATGAGCAGTTCTTC.

This clone showed up just a few times. The gene calls are TRBV6-5 and TRBJ2-7; perhaps TRBD1 as D (6 bases). The V gene's germline CDR1 is MNHEY and CDR2 SVGAGI. V was cut by 2 bases and J by 6 bases, with 17 bases left in between. The CDR3 totals 15 residues. The CDR3 is CASSYEGHLSSEQYF. CDR3 DNA sequence: TGTGCCAGCAGTTACGAGGGACATCTGTCCAGCGAGCAGTACTTC.

This clone has more than one count but fewer than ten. The chain combines TRBV7-6 with TRBJ2-2; 9 nucleotides line up with TRBD2. The J segment lost 5 bases and the V segment lost 3 bases, leaving 10 bases of the junction unmatched. The CDR3 covers 17 residues. Looked up from germline, CDR1 is SGHVS and CDR2 is FNYEAQ. The CDR3 DNA reads as TGTGCCAGCAGCTTCAGGGGAGAGGCGGGAGGGACCGGGGAGCTGTTTTTT. Translating it yields CASSFRGEAGGTGELFF.

The chain links TRBV7-9 to TRBJ2-5; tentatively, D is TRBD2 (5 bases). V lost 5 bases and J lost 5, with 27 bases in between. The CDR3 sequence is 18 residues long. Germline values: CDR1 SEHNR, CDR2 FQNEAQ (reference sequence). The CDR3 loop reads CASSPRRVGSLSRETQYF. DNA for the CDR3: TGTGCCAGCAGCCCAAGGCGGGTTGGGTCCCTCTCGAGGGAGACCCAGTACTTC.

V gene TRBV4-1 combines with J gene TRBJ2-7, with 9 nucleotides matching TRBD1. Germline CDR1 is MGHRA and CDR2 is YSYEKL. V gave up 2 bases and J gave up 5 bases; unmatched junction bases: 4. This CDR3 is 14 amino acids long. CDR3 loop: CASSQITGGDEQYF. The CDR3 DNA follows: TGCGCCAGCAGCCAAATTACAGGGGGCGACGAGCAGTACTTC.

This clone was counted only a few times. V usage is TRBV10-1 and J usage is TRBJ1-5; D is possibly TRBD1 (6 bases). This CDR3 has 16 residues. Germline assignment: CDR1 WNHNN and CDR2 SYGVQD (reference sequence). Between the trimmed V and J ends, which lost 2 bases and 2 bases, there was a span of 13 bases. In nucleotides, the CDR3 is TGCGCCAGCAGTGAGGGGGGCAGGGGAGGCAATCAGCCCCAGCATTTT. Translated, it gives CASSEGGRGGNQPQHF.

The gene calls are TRBV7-2 and TRBJ2-2, with 14 positions matching TRBD2. V lost 5 bases, J lost 1 base, and 9 bases stayed unmatched. Germline V gene sequence: CDR1 SGHTA, CDR2 FQGNSA. CDR3 length: 19 amino acids. CDR3 DNA: TGTGCCAGCAGCGCGCCGGGACTAGCGGGGGTGGGGAACACCGGGGAGCTGTTTTTT. It specifies CASSAPGLAGVGNTGELFF.

The chain employs TRBV18 and TRBJ2-7; 7 bases fit TRBD2. After removal of 4 bases from V and 0 bases from J, the junction contained 3 bases not matched to a gene. This CDR3 has 14 amino acids. The V gene's germline CDR1 is KGHSH and CDR2 LQKENI. Here the CDR3 reads CASSHLAVSYEQYF. The CDR3 coding sequence is TGTGCCAGCTCACACCTAGCGGTCTCCTACGAGCAGTACTTC.